This TCR beta chain was obtained from a study of T cells in Graves' hyperthyroidism and ophthalmopathy. Broader study findings: Most thyroid clonotypes with frequency above 0.001 were detected in blood.

This clonotype was seen many times. Its target is not known. Germline lookup yields CDR1 ENHRY and CDR2 SYGVKD. Trimming removed 5 bases at V and 2 bases at J, with 15 bases between. CDR3 length equals 15 residues. Authors of the study amplified TCR beta CDR3 regions from RNA transcripts. Using the HTBI primer set, a first-round RT-PCR was run on the TCR CDR3. TCRdb used MiXCR to reprocess the multiplex PCR reads, holding one entry per CDR3 protein. In the table there are hundreds of thousands of distinct CDR3 sequences, approximately 15% of which are singletons. Diagnosis relied on clinical symptoms, serum thyroxine and TRAb, thyroid ultrasound and orbital computed tomography. PBMCs stemmed from less than 13 ml fresh peripheral blood.

Sequencing input: blood. The receptor was isolated from a man between 18 and 29 years old with Graves' ophthalmopathy. V usage is TRBV10-3 and J usage is TRBJ2-5, with a tentative D call TRBD2 (6 bases). The CDR3 spells CAISTDWRDQETQYF. The CDR3 nucleotides are TGTGCCATCAGTACTGACTGGAGGGATCAAGAGACCCAGTACTTC.